The sequence of this T cell receptor beta chain was determined in a study of shared clonotypes between healthy human individuals. General study results and limits: The sharing of about 5% of naive CD4 clonotypes was seen across a handful of donors.

Only in-frame clones appear in the TCRdb table, and some are missing; sequencing was by immunoSEQ multiplex PCR. The repertoire has 2 million to 2.5 million clones, more than 80% of them found once; the top ten carry under 0.45%. As to this clone: Antigen specificity is unknown.

Sequenced material: naive CD4+ T cells from PBMCs. Subset specified: CD45RA+ positively selected. This sequence originates from a man between 18 and 35 years old in good health. Some clones in this sample may be carry-over from other donors' samples.

The CDR3 DNA is TGTGCCAGTAGTACCCGGGACAGGTTCCACGAGCAGTACTTC. This translates into CASSTRDRFHEQYF. This chain connects TRBV19 to TRBJ2-7; 8 positions agree with TRBD1. The germline V gene encodes CDR1 LNHDA and CDR2 SQIVND (reference sequence). This CDR3 spans 14 amino acids. The J segment lost 5 bases and the V segment lost 4 bases, leaving 7 bases of the junction unmatched.